This T cell receptor (beta chain) was captured in a study of T cell responses to AZD1222 COVID-19 vaccine. Study details: Second-dose schedules of about 4 or about 12 weeks were combined.

With regard to this clone: Its specificity is not known.

Study-wide points: Sampled repertoires all dated from after the peak T cell response.

This CDR3 is 14 amino acids long. Trimming left V 5 bases short and J 6 bases short, with 15 bases between. Germline V gene sequence: CDR1 SGHNT, CDR2 YYREEE (reference sequence). Assay used: immunoSEQ multiplex PCR; TCRdb lists only in-frame clones, some missing. The table shows approximately 64,000 clones, with roughly 84% occurring only once. The source of this sequence is an adult in good health. The chain uses TRBV5-4 and TRBJ1-5; a weak D match, TRBD1 (5 bases). Material: peripheral blood, obtained on day 0 of AZD1222 vaccination. The CDR3 reads CASSLGGRAQPQHF. The CDR3 DNA follows: TGTGCCAGCAGTCTCGGGGGAAGGGCTCAGCCCCAGCATTTT. Based on the CDR3 plus reference TRBV5-4 and TRBJ1-5, the full variable domain is ETGVTQSPTHLIKTRGQQVTLRCSSQSGHNTVSWYQQALGQGPQFIFQYYREEENGRGNFPPRFSGLQFPNYSSELNVNALELDDSALYLCASSLGGRAQPQHFGDGTRLSIL.